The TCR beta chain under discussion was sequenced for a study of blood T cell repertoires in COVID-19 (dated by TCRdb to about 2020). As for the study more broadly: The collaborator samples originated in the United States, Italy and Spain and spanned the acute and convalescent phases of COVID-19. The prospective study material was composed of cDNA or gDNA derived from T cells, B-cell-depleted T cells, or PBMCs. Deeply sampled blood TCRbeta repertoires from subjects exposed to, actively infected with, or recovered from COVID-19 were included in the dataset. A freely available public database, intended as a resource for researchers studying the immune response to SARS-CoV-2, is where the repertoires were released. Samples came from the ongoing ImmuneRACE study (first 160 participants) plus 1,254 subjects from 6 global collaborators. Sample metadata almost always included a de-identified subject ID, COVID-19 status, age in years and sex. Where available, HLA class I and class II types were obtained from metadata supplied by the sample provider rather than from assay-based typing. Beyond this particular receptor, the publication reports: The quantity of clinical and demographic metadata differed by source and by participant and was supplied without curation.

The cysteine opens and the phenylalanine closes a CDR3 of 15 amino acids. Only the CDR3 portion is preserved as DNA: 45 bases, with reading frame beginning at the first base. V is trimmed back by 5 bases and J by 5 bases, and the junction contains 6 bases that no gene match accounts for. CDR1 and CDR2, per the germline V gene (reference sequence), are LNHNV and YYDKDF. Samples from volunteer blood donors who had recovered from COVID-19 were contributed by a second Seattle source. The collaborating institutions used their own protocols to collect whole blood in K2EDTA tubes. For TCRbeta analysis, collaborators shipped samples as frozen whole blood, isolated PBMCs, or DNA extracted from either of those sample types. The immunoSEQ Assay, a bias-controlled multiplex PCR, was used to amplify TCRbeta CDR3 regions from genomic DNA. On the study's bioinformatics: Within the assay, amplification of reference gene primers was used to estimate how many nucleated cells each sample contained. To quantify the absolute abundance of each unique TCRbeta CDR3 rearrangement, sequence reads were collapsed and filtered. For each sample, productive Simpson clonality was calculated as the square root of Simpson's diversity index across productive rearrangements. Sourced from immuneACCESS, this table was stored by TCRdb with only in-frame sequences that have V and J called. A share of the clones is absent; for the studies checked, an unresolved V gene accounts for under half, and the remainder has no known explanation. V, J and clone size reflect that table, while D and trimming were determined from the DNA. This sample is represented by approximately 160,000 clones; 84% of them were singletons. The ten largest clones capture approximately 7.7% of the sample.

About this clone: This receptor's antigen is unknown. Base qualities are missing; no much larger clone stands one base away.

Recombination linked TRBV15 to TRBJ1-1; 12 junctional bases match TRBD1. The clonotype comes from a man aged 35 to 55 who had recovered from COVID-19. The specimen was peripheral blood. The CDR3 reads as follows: CATSVPGQGATEAFF. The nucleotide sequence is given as TGTGCCACCAGCGTCCCGGGACAGGGGGCTACTGAAGCTTTCTTT.